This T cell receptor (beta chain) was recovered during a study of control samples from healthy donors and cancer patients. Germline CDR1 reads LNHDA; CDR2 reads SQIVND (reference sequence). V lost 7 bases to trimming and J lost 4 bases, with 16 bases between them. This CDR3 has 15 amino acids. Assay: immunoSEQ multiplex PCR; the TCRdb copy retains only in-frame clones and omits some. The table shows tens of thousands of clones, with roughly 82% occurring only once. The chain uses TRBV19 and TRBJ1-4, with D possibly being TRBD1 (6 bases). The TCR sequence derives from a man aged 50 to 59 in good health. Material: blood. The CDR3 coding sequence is TGTGCCAGTAAAAACAGGGCCTACGGTAATGAAAAACTGTTTTTT. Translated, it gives CASKNRAYGNEKLFF.